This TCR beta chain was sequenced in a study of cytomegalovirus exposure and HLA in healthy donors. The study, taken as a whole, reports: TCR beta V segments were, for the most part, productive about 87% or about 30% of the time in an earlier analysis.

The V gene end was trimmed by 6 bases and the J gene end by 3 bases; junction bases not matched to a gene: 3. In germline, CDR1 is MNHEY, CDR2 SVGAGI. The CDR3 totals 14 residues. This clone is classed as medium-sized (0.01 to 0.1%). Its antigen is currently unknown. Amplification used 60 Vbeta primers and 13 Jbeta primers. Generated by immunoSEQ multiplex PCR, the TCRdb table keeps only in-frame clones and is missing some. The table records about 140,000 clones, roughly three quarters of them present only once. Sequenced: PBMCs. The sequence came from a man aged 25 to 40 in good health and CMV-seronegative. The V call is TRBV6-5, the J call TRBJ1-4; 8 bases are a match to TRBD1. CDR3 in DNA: TGTGCCAGCAGATTACAGGGGGCTAATGAAAAACTGTTTTTT. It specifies CASRLQGANEKLFF.